Described below is a single T cell receptor (beta chain) sequence and its context. Its antigen is not known. From germline, CDR1 is SGHTA and CDR2 FQGTGA. Deletions cut 2 bases from V and 4 bases from J, with 8 bases between. This CDR3 spans 13 amino acids. General study results and limits: Tumor memory CD4+ T cell TCR gene usage was found to cluster with blood and lymph node memory CD4+ cells and with lymph node naive CD4+ cells.

Treg sorting used a CD4+CD25+CD127-/low gate. TCRdb reanalysed the 5' RACE reads using MiXCR and keeps one entry per CDR3 protein. The profile shows 52,000 or so distinct CDR3 sequences, less than 25% of them singletons. The TCR sequence derives from a female donor with breast cancer. The sequencing input was tumor-infiltrating Tregs sorted from the breast tumor. The chain carries TRBV7-3 and TRBJ1-2; D not resolved. Here the CDR3 DNA reads TGTGCCAGCAGCTTACAGGAGCTCTATGGCTACACCTTC. Its protein product is CASSLQELYGYTF.